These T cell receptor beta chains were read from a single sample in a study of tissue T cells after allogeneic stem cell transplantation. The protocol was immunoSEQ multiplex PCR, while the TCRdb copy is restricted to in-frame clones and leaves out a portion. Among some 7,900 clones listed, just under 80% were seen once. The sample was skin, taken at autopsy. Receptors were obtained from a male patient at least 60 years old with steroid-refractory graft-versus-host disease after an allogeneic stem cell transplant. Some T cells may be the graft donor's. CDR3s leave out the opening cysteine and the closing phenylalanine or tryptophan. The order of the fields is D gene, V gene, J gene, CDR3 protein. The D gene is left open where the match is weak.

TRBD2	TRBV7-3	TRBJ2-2	ASSPTSGVTNTGELF
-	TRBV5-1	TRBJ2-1	ASSPDVGANEQF
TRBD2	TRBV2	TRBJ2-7	ASLGGVRDRSYEQY
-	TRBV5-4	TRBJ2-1	ASSSPPGNEQF
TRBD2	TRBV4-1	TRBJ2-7	ASSHERLAVPYEQY
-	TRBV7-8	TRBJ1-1	ASSSSRGSAF
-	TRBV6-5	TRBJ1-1	ASIRNTEAF
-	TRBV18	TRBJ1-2	ASSPPISPTINYGYT
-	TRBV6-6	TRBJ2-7	ASSYSTGEWN
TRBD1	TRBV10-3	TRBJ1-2	AISESIRGSTGQGSYGYT
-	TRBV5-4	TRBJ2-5	ASSLAGSQETQY
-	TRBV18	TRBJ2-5	ASSPGVVWETQY
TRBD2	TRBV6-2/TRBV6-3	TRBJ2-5	ASSYYVGGARQETQY
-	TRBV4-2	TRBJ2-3	ASSSSTRESVQY
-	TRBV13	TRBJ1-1	ASSLQSPYSANTEAF
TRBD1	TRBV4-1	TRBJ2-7	ASSPGQVLEQY
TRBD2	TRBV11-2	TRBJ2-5	ASRLAGGPWETQY
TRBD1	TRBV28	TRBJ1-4	ASSSIGQGLEKLF
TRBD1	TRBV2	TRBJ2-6	ARRQGVESSGANVLT
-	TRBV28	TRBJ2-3	GTISTTDTQY
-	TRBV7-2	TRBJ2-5	ASSAYSSEETQY
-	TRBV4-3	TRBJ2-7	ASSHGVGTHEQY
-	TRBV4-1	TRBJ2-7	ASSQPRGHRQYEQY
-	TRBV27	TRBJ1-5	ASSLNSNRKRPQH
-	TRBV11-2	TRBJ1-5	ASSLGGVANQPQH
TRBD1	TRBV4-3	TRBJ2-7	ASSLGQGRYEQY
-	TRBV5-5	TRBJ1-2	ASSLEQDNYGYT
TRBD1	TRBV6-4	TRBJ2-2	ASRDRGSTGELF
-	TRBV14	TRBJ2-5	ASSPFSETQY
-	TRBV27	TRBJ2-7	ASSLRGVAYEQY
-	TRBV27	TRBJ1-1	ASSWGGTEAF
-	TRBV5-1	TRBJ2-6	ASSLVIGGANVLT
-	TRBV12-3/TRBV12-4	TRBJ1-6	ASGEDYNSPLH
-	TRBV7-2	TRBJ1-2	ASSLGRDGNYGYT
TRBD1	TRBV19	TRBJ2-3	ASSIRPWDSPTDTQY
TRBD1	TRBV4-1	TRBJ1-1	ASSQAAGGTEAF
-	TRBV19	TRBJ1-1	ASIGAAEAF
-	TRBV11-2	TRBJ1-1	ASSRGGPGNTEAF
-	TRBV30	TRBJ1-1	AWSPPTGGWTEAF
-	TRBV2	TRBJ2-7	ASSEGMWSPRRGYEQY
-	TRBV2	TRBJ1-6	ASSSGVYNSPLH
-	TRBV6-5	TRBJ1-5	ASSYSPFSDQPQH